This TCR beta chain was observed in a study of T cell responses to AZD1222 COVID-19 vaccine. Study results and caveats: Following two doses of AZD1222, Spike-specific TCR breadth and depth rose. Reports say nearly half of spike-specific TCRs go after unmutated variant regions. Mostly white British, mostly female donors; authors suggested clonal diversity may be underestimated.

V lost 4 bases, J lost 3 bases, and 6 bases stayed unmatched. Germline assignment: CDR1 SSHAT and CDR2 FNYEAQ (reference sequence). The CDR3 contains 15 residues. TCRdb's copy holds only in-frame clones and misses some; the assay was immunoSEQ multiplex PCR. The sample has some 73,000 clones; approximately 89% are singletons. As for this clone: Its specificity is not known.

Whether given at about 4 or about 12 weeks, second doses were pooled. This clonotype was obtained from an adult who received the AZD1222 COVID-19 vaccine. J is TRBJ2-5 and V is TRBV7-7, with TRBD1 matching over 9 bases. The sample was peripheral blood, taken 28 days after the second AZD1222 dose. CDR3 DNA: TGTGCCAGCAGCTCAACCGGGACAGGGAAAGAGACCCAGTACTTC. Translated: CASSSTGTGKETQYF.